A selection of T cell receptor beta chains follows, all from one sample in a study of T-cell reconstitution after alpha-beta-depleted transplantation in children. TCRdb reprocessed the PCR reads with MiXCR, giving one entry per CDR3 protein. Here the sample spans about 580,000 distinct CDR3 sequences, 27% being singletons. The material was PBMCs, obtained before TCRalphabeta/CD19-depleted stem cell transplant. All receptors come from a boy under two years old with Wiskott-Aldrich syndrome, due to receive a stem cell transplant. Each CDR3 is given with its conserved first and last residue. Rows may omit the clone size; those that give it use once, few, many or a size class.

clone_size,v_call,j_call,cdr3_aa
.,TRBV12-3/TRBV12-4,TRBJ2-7,CASSLSLGEQYF
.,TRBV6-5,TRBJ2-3,CASSYSTLASADTQYF
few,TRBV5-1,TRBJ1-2,CASSSGTGNINYGYTF
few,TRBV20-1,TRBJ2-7,CSASQDGTYEQYF
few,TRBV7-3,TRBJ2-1,CASSLWPGGYNEQFF
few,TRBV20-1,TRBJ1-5,CSARNGQPQHF
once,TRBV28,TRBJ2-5,CASSLPSGLGQETQYF
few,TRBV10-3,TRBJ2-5,CAIKPGGGQETQYF
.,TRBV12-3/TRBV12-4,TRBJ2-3,CASSLVVAVADTQYF
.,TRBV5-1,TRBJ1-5,CASSLGTPSNQPQHF
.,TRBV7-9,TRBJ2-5,CASSLLSGRETQYF
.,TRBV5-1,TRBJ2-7,CASSSELAVNPYEQYF
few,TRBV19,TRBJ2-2,CASRSGLAGLPNTGELFF
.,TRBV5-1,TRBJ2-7,CASSLAGTPYEQYF
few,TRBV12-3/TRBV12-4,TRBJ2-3,CASSLIVSNNTDTQYF
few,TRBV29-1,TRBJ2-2,CSVEGPSGLAGELFF
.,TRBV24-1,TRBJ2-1,CATSEPVGGAYNEQFF
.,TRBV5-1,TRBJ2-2,CASSLKLAANTGELFF
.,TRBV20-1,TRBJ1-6,CSASWGSSYNSPLHF
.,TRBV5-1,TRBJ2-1,CASSLALTSGSPIFSYNEQFF
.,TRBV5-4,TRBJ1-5,CASSLAGGMYSNQPQHF
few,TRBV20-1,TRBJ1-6,CSARTGTGGSPLHF
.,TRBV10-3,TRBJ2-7,CAVSPGQGYEQYF
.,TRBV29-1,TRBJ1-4,CSVDWTGRNEKLFF
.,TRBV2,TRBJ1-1,CASSGSEAFF
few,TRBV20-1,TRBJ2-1,CSAIGSGYNEQFF
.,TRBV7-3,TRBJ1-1,CASSPSPPQTMNTEAFF
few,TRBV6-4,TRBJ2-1,CASSLNSGTHNEQFF
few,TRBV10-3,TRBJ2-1,CAISGKLAGGPDNEQFF
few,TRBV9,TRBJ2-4,CASSVALASTVQYF
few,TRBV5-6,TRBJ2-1,CASSNPSGRNSYNEQFF